In this sample, the clone carrying this T cell receptor beta chain turned up many times. The CDR3 contains 13 residues. V lost 3 bases and J lost 6, with 8 bases in between. The sample is drawn from a study of neurological immune-mediated disorders. Study details: Multiple sclerosis patients numbered around 34, with 31 relapsing-remitting and 3 secondary progressive.

By 5'RACE with 10-nucleotide random UMIs, the cDNA was made. TCRdb processed the 5' RACE reads anew with MiXCR; each CDR3 protein has one entry. The sample includes 50,000 or so distinct CDR3 sequences, around 4% of them seen just once. V and J are TRBV12-3 or TRBV12-4 and TRBJ2-2; no definite D call. The sequence was collected from a man aged 25-45 years with multiple sclerosis. The sample consisted of PBMCs. CDR3 protein: CASSFRRSGELFF. CDR3 nucleotide sequence: TGTGCCAGCAGTTTTAGGCGGTCCGGGGAGCTGTTTTTT.